This record looks at one T cell receptor beta chain sequence and its context. As yet, its antigen is unknown. This sample stems from a study of OX40 agonist ivuxolimab in advanced cancers. Study context: At 0.01 to 10 mg/kg, ivuxolimab was administered intravenously to patients every 2 weeks. General study results and limits: Normalized expansion of T-cell clones was also low for some nonresponders.

V lost 0 bases and J 6 bases, leaving 14 bases between the germline ends. The CDR3 spans 16 residues. This table comes from immunoSEQ multiplex PCR, and its TCRdb copy is limited to in-frame clones, with some not included. The data hold under 85,000 clones, with over 80% observed a single time. Sampled blood was obtained at baseline, cycle 4 day 1, and cycle 7 day 1. J is TRBJ1-4 and V is TRBV23-1; no clear D. TRBV23-1 carries the ORF label, with uncertain function. Sequenced here: CD4+ or CD8+ T cells sorted from blood, sampled in a trial of the OX40 agonist ivuxolimab. The receptor comes from an adult with an advanced solid tumor such as melanoma, head and neck, liver or kidney cancer. CDR3 protein: CASSQSGRSRDEKLFF. CDR3 coding DNA: TGCGCCAGCAGTCAATCAGGGCGATCAAGAGATGAAAAACTGTTTTTT.